This entry describes one T cell receptor beta chain. Its antigen is undetermined. The data stem from a study of OX40 agonist ivuxolimab in advanced cancers. The overall study: With a range of roughly 20 to 80, age averaged approximately 55 years, and around 83% were male.

Study conclusions and caveats: More expanded clones were found, on average, in CD8+ than in CD4+ T cells.

The CDR3 consists of 16 residues. Looked up from germline, CDR1 is LNHDA and CDR2 is SQIVND (reference sequence). Deletions cut 2 bases from V and 2 bases from J, with 15 bases between. TCRdb's copy holds only in-frame clones and misses some; the assay was immunoSEQ multiplex PCR. Among approximately 100,000 clones listed, 80% to 95% were seen once. This chain joins TRBV19 and TRBJ1-1, with D tentatively TRBD1 (6 bases). Sequencing used CD4+ or CD8+ T cells sorted from blood, obtained in a trial of the OX40 agonist ivuxolimab. The TCR sequence derives from an adult with an advanced solid tumor such as melanoma, head and neck, liver or kidney cancer. As DNA, the CDR3 is TGTGCCAGTAGTATATGGTCATGGGACAAAAACACTGAAGCTTTCTTT. Residues: CASSIWSWDKNTEAFF.